Following are 22 T cell receptor beta chains from one sample sequenced in a study of blood T cell repertoires in COVID-19. Here immunoSEQ multiplex PCR was the method, and the copy in TCRdb shows in-frame clones only, minus some. This sample has roughly 100,000 clones; approximately 88% occur once, and the top ten carry more than 10%. The specimen was peripheral blood. The receptors were sampled from a human donor in a cohort sampled during active COVID-19.

The chain uses TRBV9 and TRBJ1-1, with 7 bases identical to TRBD1. CDR3 length equals 16 residues. With 0 bases clipped from V and 5 bases from J, the junction kept 10 bases outside the gene matches. From germline, CDR1 is SGDLS and CDR2 YYNGEE. CDR3 nucleotides: TGTGCCAGCAGCGTAGCGGCAGGGGGGTTCGGGACTGAAGCTTTCTTT. Protein: CASSVAAGGFGTEAFF.

The CDR3, as DNA: TGTGCCAGCAGACTGGGACAGAACTATGGCTACACCTTC. Protein sequence: CASRLGQNYGYTF. This chain connects TRBV28 to TRBJ1-2; 7 bases map to TRBD1. The CDR3 runs 13 residues. Trimming took 6 bases from V and 2 from J; bases not matched to a gene: 3. Germline V gene sequence: CDR1 MDHEN, CDR2 SYDVKM.

The J gene is TRBJ1-4, the V gene TRBV2; D ambiguous. V was clipped by 0 bases and J by 3 bases, with 5 bases between them. CDR3 size: 14 residues. Germline assignment: CDR1 SNHLY and CDR2 FYNNEI. The chain's CDR3 is CASSEARANEKLFF. The DNA of the CDR3 is TGTGCCAGCAGTGAAGCCCGGGCTAATGAAAAACTGTTTTTT. Looking up the rest from reference TRBV2 and TRBJ1-4 gives the full variable domain: EPEVTQTPSHQVTQMGQEVILRCVPISNHLYFYWYRQILGQKVEFLVSFYNNEISEKSEIFDDQFSVERPDGSNFTLKIRSTKLEDSAMYFCASSEARANEKLFFGSGTQLSVL.

This clone was seen a few times. The chain combines TRBV6-2 or TRBV6-3 with TRBJ2-4; 16 bases fit TRBD2. This CDR3 has 20 residues. In germline, CDR1 is MNHEY, CDR2 SVGEGT. J lost 0 bases, V lost 2 bases, and 7 bases had no gene match. The CDR3 DNA reads TGTGCCAGCAGTTACCCCGGTGGGACTAGCGGGGGGGCAGCCAAAAACATTCAGTACTTC. Amino acid sequence: CASSYPGGTSGGAAKNIQYF.

The chain links TRBV12-3 or TRBV12-4 to TRBJ1-1, with D unresolved. V lost 6 bases, J lost 5 bases, and 13 bases lay in between. The CDR3 covers 13 residues. The CDR3 loop reads CASRLDLGTEAFF. CDR3 sequence (DNA): TGTGCCAGCAGACTAGACCTGGGGACTGAAGCTTTCTTT.

V gene TRBV29-1 combines with J gene TRBJ2-7; D possibly corresponds to TRBD1 (6 bases). The CDR3 contains 14 residues. Trimming cost V 7 bases and J 1 base, with 17 bases left between them. Germline CDR1 and CDR2: SQVTM and ANQGSEA. As DNA, the CDR3 is TGCAGCGCCCTGGACAGTCGGATGTCCTACGAGCAGTACTTC. Amino acid sequence: CSALDSRMSYEQYF.

V usage is TRBV6-5 and J usage is TRBJ1-1, with a weak D call TRBD1 (5 bases). Trimming stripped 10 bases from V and 1 base from J, with 16 bases between. The CDR3 totals 14 residues. Germline values: CDR1 MNHEY, CDR2 SVGAGI. This CDR3 reads CAITRGHPNTEAFF. CDR3 DNA sequence: TGTGCCATCACCCGAGGACACCCGAACACTGAAGCTTTCTTT.

DNA for the CDR3: TGTGCCAGCAACCCTACGGTTCTCGAATACGAGCAGTACTTC. This translates into CASNPTVLEYEQYF. The genes are TRBV5-5 and TRBJ2-7; D gene unclear. Trimming removed 6 bases at V and 4 bases at J, with 17 bases between. In germline, CDR1 is SGHKS, CDR2 YYEKEE (reference sequence). This CDR3 comprises 14 residues.

The chain has TRBV30 and TRBJ1-4; 9 positions agree with TRBD1. With 4 bases clipped from V and 9 bases from J, the junction kept 9 bases outside the gene matches. Per germline, CDR1 GTSNPN and CDR2 SVGIG (reference sequence). This CDR3 has 14 residues. The CDR3 spells CAWTLQGAGKKLFF. DNA of the CDR3: TGTGCCTGGACCTTACAGGGGGCGGGTAAAAAACTGTTTTTT.

The V gene is TRBV6-5, the J gene TRBJ1-3; D is unclear. The CDR3 is 14 residues long. The germline V gene has CDR1 MNHEY and CDR2 SVGAGI. V lost 6 bases, J lost 4 bases, and 13 bases lay in between. CDR3 in amino acids: CASSLERLGNTIYF. As DNA, the CDR3 is TGTGCCAGCAGCCTTGAGCGATTAGGAAACACCATATATTTT.

The chain links TRBV24-1 to TRBJ2-2, with TRBD1 identical over 7 bases. Germline V lookup: CDR1 KGHDR, CDR2 SFDVKD. With 9 bases clipped from V and 5 bases from J, the junction kept 11 bases outside the gene matches. This CDR3 is built from 15 residues. CDR3 in amino acids: CATGDSRQGTGELFF. Written as DNA, the CDR3 is TGTGCCACCGGGGACAGCCGCCAAGGGACCGGGGAGCTGTTTTTT.

The CDR3 nucleotides are TGTGCCAGCAGTGAAGGCAGGGTCTTTCTCGGCTACACCTTC. As protein: CASSEGRVFLGYTF. The chain links TRBV2 to TRBJ1-2, with a tentative D call TRBD1 (5 bases). Trimming stripped 1 base from V and 8 bases from J, with 14 bases between. CDR3 length: 14 residues. The V gene's germline CDR1 is SNHLY and CDR2 FYNNEI.

V usage is TRBV29-1 and J usage is TRBJ2-3, with D possibly being TRBD2 (6 bases). The CDR3 contains 14 residues. In germline, CDR1 is SQVTM, CDR2 ANQGSEA. V was cut by 4 bases and J by 6 bases, with 17 bases left in between. CDR3 in DNA: TGCAGCGTTGTCCCGGGAGTAGCTTACGATACGCAGTATTTT. Protein product: CSVVPGVAYDTQYF.

The V gene is TRBV24-1, the J gene TRBJ2-1; TRBD2 aligns across 7 bases. Germline V gene lookup returns CDR1 KGHDR and CDR2 SFDVKD. The V gene end was trimmed by 10 bases and the J gene end by 7 bases; junction bases not matched to a gene: 12. This CDR3 region has 14 residues. The CDR3 DNA reads as TGTGCCACACAGGAGGGCGGGGGTTGGAATGAGCAGTTCTTC. It codes for CATQEGGGWNEQFF.

The chain joins TRBV2 to TRBJ2-7; TRBD1 matches 9 bases. CDR3 length: 12 amino acids. CDR1 and CDR2 from the germline V gene are SNHLY and FYNNEI. V dropped 9 bases and J dropped 6; count of bases not matched to a gene: 6. In nucleotides, the CDR3 is TGTGCCAGAGGGACAGGGATGGGCGAGCAGTACTTC. The encoded protein is CARGTGMGEQYF.

The rearrangement uses TRBV7-9 and TRBJ2-7; tentatively, D is TRBD1 (6 bases). The CDR3 loop spans 12 amino acids. The V and J ends lost 2 bases and 5 bases respectively, with 7 bases between them. CDR1 SEHNR and CDR2 FQNEAQ come from the germline V gene (reference sequence). This CDR3 is CASSLQGNEQYF. CDR3 coding DNA: TGTGCCAGCAGCTTACAGGGGAACGAGCAGTACTTC. The complete variable domain, with remaining parts taken from reference TRBV7-9 and TRBJ2-7, reads DTGVSQNPRHKITKRGQNVTFRCDPISEHNRLYWYRQTLGQGPEFLTYFQNEAQLEKSRLLSDRFSAERPKGSFSTLEIQRTEQGDSAMYLCASSLQGNEQYFGPGTRLTVT.

This chain uses TRBV19 with TRBJ1-2; possible D gene TRBD1, 6 bases. CDR1 and CDR2 from the germline V gene are LNHDA and SQIVND (reference sequence). The V end lost 2 bases, the J end lost 3 bases, and 10 bases lay between the germline ends. The length of the CDR3 is 14 residues. In nucleotides, the CDR3 is TGTGCCAGTAGTATAACCCAGGGGTACTATGGCTACACCTTC. Protein product: CASSITQGYYGYTF.

This clone was seen a handful of times. V usage is TRBV27 and J usage is TRBJ1-6; D remains ambiguous. The CDR3 loop spans 13 amino acids. V was shortened by 3 bases and J by 10 bases, with 10 bases between the two germline ends. Looked up from germline, CDR1 is MNHEY and CDR2 is SMNVEV (reference sequence). For the CDR3, the DNA is TGTGCCAGCAGTTTCCCCCACAAGTCACCCCTCCACTTT. Protein sequence: CASSFPHKSPLHF.

This clone was seen a handful of times. The chain links TRBV7-9 to TRBJ1-2; D is possibly TRBD1 (5 bases). Germline V gene lookup returns CDR1 SEHNR and CDR2 FQNEAQ (reference sequence). The V gene lost 3 bases and the J gene lost 3 bases, with 8 bases spanning the gap. CDR3 length: 13 residues. The CDR3: CASSFDSYYGYTF. CDR3 nucleotide sequence: TGTGCCAGCAGCTTTGACAGTTACTATGGCTACACCTTC.

The V gene is TRBV7-2, the J gene TRBJ2-2; 11 positions match TRBD2. Germline CDR1 and CDR2: SGHTA and FQGNSA. Trimming took 6 bases from V and 5 from J; bases not matched to a gene: 8. This CDR3 has 16 residues. This CDR3 is CASRPVTSGATGELFF. The CDR3 DNA reads TGTGCCAGCAGGCCGGTGACTAGCGGGGCTACCGGGGAGCTGTTTTTT. The variable domain in full, completed from reference TRBV7-2 and TRBJ2-2, reads GAGVSQSPSNKVTEKGKDVELRCDPISGHTALYWYRQSLGQGLEFLIYFQGNSAPDKSGLPSDRFSAERTGGSVSTLTIQRTQQEDSAVYLCASRPVTSGATGELFFGEGSRLTVL.

The gene calls are TRBV18 and TRBJ2-1, with a weak D call TRBD1 (6 bases). Germline-derived CDR1 and CDR2 are KGHSH and LQKENI. V lost 3 bases and J lost 7, with 10 bases in between. The CDR3 sequence is 13 residues long. This CDR3 is CASSPGQGNEQFF. CDR3 coding DNA: TGTGCCAGCTCACCGGGACAAGGGAATGAGCAGTTCTTC.

V is TRBV27 and J is TRBJ1-1, with 7 bases aligning to TRBD1. The CDR3 totals 18 residues. V lost 3 bases and J lost 1; bases outside the gene matches: 14. Germline V CDR1 and CDR2: MNHEY, SMNVEV (reference sequence). The CDR3 loop reads CASSFYPHQAGGNTEAFF. The CDR3 DNA is TGTGCCAGCAGTTTCTACCCGCATCAAGCAGGGGGGAACACTGAAGCTTTCTTT.